Included here is one T cell receptor beta chain sequence, with context. The target of this receptor is not known. No base quality information exists; no much larger clone differs at one position. These data are taken from a study of vaccination and CD4 T cells after COVID-19 (dated by TCRdb to between 2021 and 2023). The study in broad terms: The convalescent cohort comprised six males and four females, including two Hispanic individuals, seven Caucasians, two Asians and one multiracial person. Two doses of either the Pfizer-BioNTech BNT162b2 vaccine (n=8) or the Moderna mRNA-1273 vaccine (n=2) were administered to participants. Post-COVID blood samples were collected from convalescent patients a median of around 100 days after diagnosis, with a range of about 30 to 161 days. Post-vaccine blood samples were taken a median of 72 days after the second vaccine dose, with a range of about 13 to 241 days. Culture stimuli were overlapping spike peptide pools from SARS-CoV-2 and from the common cold coronaviruses HCoV-NL63, HCoV-OC43 and HCoV-229E. Control cultures used a CEFX viral epitope pool as positive control, an HIV-1 Nef peptide pool as negative control, or no peptide. The spike-specific CD4+ TCR repertoire was compared before and after mRNA vaccination in around ten COVID-19 convalescent patients and a handful of infection-naive healthy vaccine recipients. An earlier paper using these donors assessed, at the TCR clonotype level, memory CD4+ T cell crossreactivity between SARS-CoV-2 and common cold coronavirus spike proteins. The full study reports these points: The median number of SARS-CoV-2-reactive clonotypes rose from 20 to 25 after infection to a few dozen after vaccination, but the change was not significant. In convalescent patients, nearly all vaccine-specific clones (304 of 307) were found to be mono-reactive for SARS-CoV-2 spike rather than cross-reactive with common cold coronaviruses. Among convalescent patients, a median roughly 90% of the SARS-CoV-2-reactive clones seen after vaccination appeared only after vaccination, which suggests priming specific to the vaccine. The study included relatively few convalescent patients and did not analyze early timepoints after natural infection.

Reading the label with the study, this specimen's treatment or condition is: approximately nine-day PBMC culture with coronavirus spike peptide pools or control peptides (ViraFEST assay). CD4+ T cells from unexposed donors were collected before the COVID-19 pandemic (2011-2018). The ViraFEST assay, used in the study, expanded antigen-specific T cells with peptide pools and then identified the expanded clonotypes through TCR sequencing. Each well held approximately 2 million PBMCs cultured in IMDM containing approximately 5% human AB serum and approximately 9.8 IU/ml IL-2, with approximately 9.2 ug/ml peptide pools added. Half of the culture medium was replaced with fresh IL-2-containing medium on days 3 and 7. Once the cells had been in culture for over 9 days, the EasySep CD4+ T cell isolation kit was used to isolate CD4+ T cells by negative selection. As cell number allowed, CD4+ T cells from unexposed donors were tested for reactivity to SARS-CoV-2 S and N and to four common cold coronavirus spike pools. Ficoll-Paque Plus gradient centrifugation was used to isolate PBMCs from whole blood, and the isolated PBMCs were then either used fresh or cryopreserved at -140C. In general, triplicate wells were set up for every culture condition. The leukapheresis product used for the unexposed donors was purchased from a commercial source.

Trimming at the junction amounts to 1 base on V and 3 bases on J, and the germline ends lie 7 bases apart. The CDR3 numbers 13 residues from cysteine through phenylalanine. CDR3 DNA is the only sequence kept; it has 39 bases, read in frame from the first base. CDR1 and CDR2 are drawn from the germline V gene (reference sequence): GTSNPN, SVGIG. Library method: PCR. DNA from cultured CD4+ T cells was subjected to TCR sequencing with the Oncomine TCR Beta short-read assay at the Johns Hopkins FTIC core. Genomic DNA was extracted from the cultured CD4+ T cells with the QIAamp micro DNA kit. Oncomine TCR Beta libraries made from cultured CD4+ T cells were pooled using unique dual indexes and sequenced on an Illumina iSeq 100. As for the original processing: Non-productive sequences were removed, and CDR3s that did not start with C, did not end with F or W, or were shorter than 7 amino acids were discarded. The MANAFEST web application identified antigen-specific clonotypes by comparing peptide-stimulated wells against reference wells and other culture wells. An FDR below 0.05, an odds ratio above 5, and a productive frequency above 0.1% in at least two of three replicate wells were required for clones to be considered positive. Clonotypes that were significantly expanded in both SARS-CoV-2 spike wells and at least one common cold coronavirus spike condition were defined as cross-reactive. Levenshtein distances (stringdist) and unrooted phylogenetic trees (ape) in R version 3.6.1 were used to assess CDR3 homology. TCRdb reanalyzed the raw reads on its own, using fastp at Q25 for trimming and MiXCR for clone calling, and kept in-frame beta chains. Entries are consolidated by CDR3 protein sequence, retaining the most common genes and DNA. TCRdb's processing, not the authors' own work, is the source of the V and J calls. The sample yields about 9,100 distinct CDR3 sequences; roughly a third were counted once. The ten largest clones add up to 39% of the sample.

The chain joins TRBV30 to TRBJ2-1; the D gene cannot be named for sure. The sample was CD4+ T cells from blood, cultured in vitro. The TCR was taken from a human donor in good health. The nucleotides are TGTGCCTGGAGTGAGGGTGTCTACAATGAGCAGTTCTTC. It specifies CAWSEGVYNEQFF.